The 23 T cell receptor beta chains in this list originate from one sample, sequenced in a study of molecular identifiers for immune sequencing clone quantification. MiXCR, applied by TCRdb to the PCR reads, yields one record per CDR3 protein. The sample includes under 650,000 distinct CDR3 sequences, about 20% of them seen just once. Sequenced sample: naive CD8+ T cells from blood, with Jurkat cell RNA spiked in. Subset indicated: FACS-sorted CD8+CD4-CCR7+CD45RA+ naive T cells. These receptors came from a human donor in good health. Some libraries in this study had Jurkat cell RNA spiked in.

The table lists this clonotype with many counts. The chain employs TRBV4-1 and TRBJ2-7, with D perhaps matching TRBD2 (6 bases). This CDR3 comprises 14 residues. The germline gives CDR1 MGHRA, CDR2 YSYEKL. V shed 2 bases and J shed 2 bases, with 10 bases lying between them. The CDR3 nucleotides read TGCGCCAGCAGCCAATACTCGGGAGCCTACGAGCAGTACTTC. Amino acids: CASSQYSGAYEQYF.

This clonotype was observed a handful of times. The V call is TRBV11-2, the J call TRBJ2-3; the match to TRBD2 covers 8 bases. The V gene's germline CDR1 is SGHAT and CDR2 FQNNGV. CDR3 length equals 22 residues. Trimming took 5 bases from V and 4 from J; bases not matched to a gene: 29. In DNA form, the CDR3 reads TGTGCCAGCAGCACATATGGGGGTGGCTTCGAGCCGGGGGGGCCTCTCCCAGATACGCAGTATTTT. As protein: CASSTYGGGFEPGGPLPDTQYF.

Concerning this clonotype itself: A much larger clonotype is one base distant, so this may be a read error. The CDR3 does not close with the conserved phenylalanine or tryptophan, likely indicating a read error. V and J are TRBV20-1 and TRBJ2-7; possibly TRBD2 for D (5 bases). The CDR3 extends over 11 amino acids. The germline CDR1 and CDR2 sequences are DFQATT and SNEGSKA (reference sequence). V was shortened by 4 bases and J by 3 bases, with 7 bases between the two germline ends. This CDR3 reads CSANGDYEQYS. The CDR3 DNA follows: TGCAGTGCTAACGGGGACTACGAGCAGTACTCC.

This chain links TRBV5-6 with TRBJ2-7; the match to TRBD1 covers 9 bases. CDR1 and CDR2 from the germline V gene are SGHDT and YYEEEE. V shed 0 bases, J shed 4 bases, and the junction held 5 bases outside the gene matches. The CDR3 has 15 residues. The CDR3 DNA reads TGTGCCAGCAGCTTGGAGGGACAGGGTATATACGAGCAGTACTTC. Translation: CASSLEGQGIYEQYF.

This clonotype showed up many times. The chain is built from TRBV9 and TRBJ2-7, with D tentatively TRBD1 or TRBD2 (5 bases each). The germline CDR1 and CDR2 sequences are SGDLS and YYNGEE. This CDR3 comprises 13 residues. V was trimmed by 3 bases and J by 2 bases, leaving 9 bases between them. This CDR3 reads CASSGDPTYEQYF. For the CDR3, the DNA is TGTGCCAGCAGCGGGGACCCGACCTACGAGCAGTACTTC.

This clonotype was detected only once. The chain has TRBV19 and TRBJ2-1; weak D call: TRBD2 (6 bases). Germline loops: CDR1 LNHDA, CDR2 SQIVND (reference sequence). The CDR3 contains 15 residues. V was clipped by 3 bases and J by 5 bases, with 14 bases between them. CDR3 coding DNA: TGTGCCAGTAGTATTGGGGGGACGGACCACAATGAGCAGTTCTTC. It yields the protein CASSIGGTDHNEQFF.

In regard to this clonotype: One junction end does not reproduce the germline sequence, and a read error may be involved. V and J are TRBV7-9 and TRBJ1-1; D gene ambiguous. Germline assignment: CDR1 SEHNR and CDR2 FQNEAQ (reference sequence). CDR3 size: 12 residues. The CDR3 region is CASSPDSGEASF. As DNA, the CDR3 is TGTGCCAGCAGCCCCGATTCTGGTGAAGCTTCCTTT.

This chain connects TRBV12-3 or TRBV12-4 to TRBJ2-5; 9 bases match TRBD2. CDR3 length equals 15 residues. Trimming at V came to 2 bases and at J to 5 bases, leaving 6 bases not matched to a gene. In DNA, the CDR3 is TGTGCCAGCAGTTTAAGGGGACTAGCAAAGGAGACCCAGTACTTC. This encodes CASSLRGLAKETQYF.

This clonotype has only a few counts. The chain carries TRBV27 and TRBJ2-3, with unresolved D. V lost 7 bases, J lost 2 bases, and 13 bases lay in between. Germline V lookup: CDR1 MNHEY, CDR2 SMNVEV (reference sequence). This CDR3 has 14 amino acids. The CDR3 DNA reads TGTGCCAGCACCCCGGACGGGCCCACAGATACGCAGTATTTT. This translates into CASTPDGPTDTQYF.

In its sample, this clonotype was seen many times. The CDR3 nucleotides read TGTGCCACCTCGGGGGGGTTGAATCAGCCCCAGCATTTT. Its protein is CATSGGLNQPQHF. The rearrangement links TRBV15 to TRBJ1-5; perhaps TRBD1 as D (5 bases). Per the germline V gene, CDR1 is LNHNV and CDR2 is YYDKDF (reference sequence). Between the trimmed V and J ends, which lost 8 bases and 4 bases, there was a span of 12 bases. This CDR3 region has 13 residues.

As concerns this clonotype: This may be a read error: a much more frequent sequence differs by one nucleotide. J is TRBJ1-1 and V is TRBV4-1; possibly TRBD1 for D (6 bases). V was shortened by 1 base and J by 6 bases, with 9 bases between the two germline ends. The CDR3 sequence is 13 residues long. Per germline, CDR1 MGHRA and CDR2 YSYEKL. The CDR3 coding sequence is TGCGCCAGCAGCCAAGCAGGGGAAGCTGAAGCTTTCTTT. It yields the protein CASSQAGEAEAFF.

This clonotype was seen a few times. The chain couples TRBV27 to TRBJ2-7; D might be TRBD2 (5 bases). The CDR3 is 14 amino acids. Germline values: CDR1 MNHEY, CDR2 SMNVEV (reference sequence). Trimming cost V 3 bases and J 0 bases, with 9 bases left between them. CDR3 sequence reads: CASSFTAASYEQYF. CDR3 DNA sequence: TGTGCCAGCAGTTTCACAGCGGCCTCCTACGAGCAGTACTTC.

The sample holds many counts of this clonotype. The rearrangement uses TRBV12-5 and TRBJ2-5; TRBD2 might be the D (5 bases). Germline V gene data show CDR1 as LGHNT and CDR2 as FRNRAP. The CDR3 consists of 15 residues. V gave up 3 bases and J gave up 5 bases, with 16 bases separating them. This CDR3 reads CASGFPRERGETQYF. Written as DNA, the CDR3 is TGTGCTAGTGGTTTTCCCCGCGAACGAGGGGAGACCCAGTACTTC.

This clonotype was observed many times. The chain joins TRBV11-3 to TRBJ2-3; D gene unclear. V was clipped by 5 bases and J by 0 bases, with 12 bases between them. The CDR3 loop spans 15 amino acids. Germline lookup yields CDR1 SGHNT and CDR2 YENEEA. In DNA, the CDR3 is TGTGCCAGCAGCCGAGACACTGCTAGCACAGATACGCAGTATTTT. It specifies CASSRDTASTDTQYF. The full variable domain, with the rest looked up from reference TRBV11-3 and TRBJ2-3, is EAGVVQSPRYKIIEKKQPVAFWCNPISGHNTLYWYLQNLGQGPELLIRYENEEAVDDSQLPKDRFSAERLKGVDSTLKIQPAELGDSAVYLCASSRDTASTDTQYFGPGTRLTVL.

The J gene is TRBJ2-2, the V gene TRBV19, with 7 positions matching TRBD1. Germline V gene data show CDR1 as LNHDA and CDR2 as SQIVND (reference sequence). V gave up 7 bases and J gave up 3 bases; unmatched junction bases: 8. CDR3 size: 15 residues. CDR3 in amino acids: CASKRPTGHTGELFF. In DNA, the CDR3 is TGTGCCAGTAAAAGGCCGACAGGGCACACCGGGGAGCTGTTTTTT.

This clonotype was detected ten times or more. This chain connects TRBV4-2 to TRBJ2-1; D is perhaps TRBD2 (5 bases). V lost 0 bases to trimming and J lost 7 bases, with 7 bases between them. Per the germline V gene, CDR1 is LGHNA and CDR2 is YNFKEQ. This CDR3 region has 13 residues. The CDR3 spells CASSQERGNEQFF. For the CDR3, the DNA is TGTGCCAGCAGCCAAGAACGAGGGAATGAGCAGTTCTTC.

J is TRBJ1-2 and V is TRBV6-2 or TRBV6-3; the match to TRBD1 covers 7 bases. V lost 4 bases and J lost 6; bases outside the gene matches: 11. The CDR3 loop spans 15 amino acids. CDR1 and CDR2 (germline): MNHEY, SVGEGT. CDR3 DNA sequence: TGTGCCAGCAGTTTCGCCTCCGACAGGGACAATGGCTACACCTTC. This gives the protein CASSFASDRDNGYTF.

This clonotype was picked up a small number of times. A much larger clone is a single base away; this may be a read error. The V and J genes are TRBV20-1 and TRBJ1-5; the D is unclear. This CDR3 comprises 16 residues. Per the germline V gene, CDR1 is DFQATT and CDR2 is SNEGSKA (reference sequence). V was shortened by 5 bases and J by 0 bases, with 17 bases between the two germline ends. CDR3 coding DNA: TGCAGTGCTGAGTTACCCGCAGTCCTTAGCAATCAGCCCCAGCATTTT. Its translation is CSAELPAVLSNQPQHF.

This chain uses TRBV7-9 with TRBJ2-4, with TRBD2 identical over 10 bases. The CDR3 totals 17 residues. J lost 4 bases, V lost 4 bases, and 10 bases had no gene match. Germline assignment: CDR1 SEHNR and CDR2 FQNEAQ (reference sequence). CDR3 sequence: CASSSSTSGDSKNIQYF. Here the CDR3 DNA reads TGTGCCAGCAGCTCCTCCACTAGCGGGGACTCGAAAAACATTCAGTACTTC. The whole variable domain, remainder taken from reference TRBV7-9 and TRBJ2-4, is DTGVSQNPRHKITKRGQNVTFRCDPISEHNRLYWYRQTLGQGPEFLTYFQNEAQLEKSRLLSDRFSAERPKGSFSTLEIQRTEQGDSAMYLCASSSSTSGDSKNIQYFGAGTRLSVL.

Remarks on this clonotype: A read error may be the cause here, since a much bigger clone is one base away. The CDR3 here is CANSGGNQPQHF. The DNA of the CDR3 is TGTGCCAACAGCGGGGGCAATCAGCCCCAGCATTTT. The rearrangement links TRBV9 to TRBJ1-5; D remains unclear. This CDR3 has 12 residues. From germline, CDR1 is SGDLS and CDR2 YYNGEE.

This clonotype was seen ten or more times. The V call is TRBV7-2, the J call TRBJ1-2; D possibly corresponds to TRBD1 (5 bases). Germline V gene sequence: CDR1 SGHTA, CDR2 FQGNSA. The CDR3 runs 17 residues. Between the trimmed V and J ends, which lost 3 bases and 6 bases, there was a span of 23 bases. The CDR3 loop is CASSFSQAHLLVNGYTF. DNA for the CDR3: TGTGCCAGCAGCTTTTCACAGGCACACCTTTTAGTGAATGGCTACACCTTC.

The chain uses TRBV27 and TRBJ2-3; 11 bases agree with TRBD2. The CDR3 runs 16 residues. Germline values: CDR1 MNHEY, CDR2 SMNVEV (reference sequence). V was clipped by 7 bases and J by 4 bases; unmatched bases: 10. The CDR3 DNA reads TGTGCCAGCACCCAGGTTAGCGGGAGGGCCCCAGATACGCAGTATTTT. Residues: CASTQVSGRAPDTQYF.

This clonotype showed up many times. The chain joins TRBV4-2 to TRBJ1-2; TRBD1 agrees at 7 bases. J gave up 10 bases and V 6 bases, and 14 bases lay outside the gene matches. The CDR3 is made up of 14 amino acids. Germline V lookup: CDR1 LGHNA, CDR2 YNFKEQ. The DNA of the CDR3 is TGTGCCAGCAGTCCGTCCGAGACAGGGAAATTCTACACCTTC. Its translation: CASSPSETGKFYTF.